The 2 T cell receptor beta chains reported below all come from one sample, sequenced in a study of T cell changes during pregnancy in multiple sclerosis. The table came from immunoSEQ multiplex PCR; TCRdb's copy has only in-frame clones and leaves some out. The sample records about 71,000 clones, roughly nine tenths being singletons. The sequencing here drew on peripheral blood, taken in the third trimester of pregnancy. These receptors came from a female donor with multiple sclerosis, enrolled in a pregnancy study.

The rearrangement uses TRBV7-2 and TRBJ2-3; TRBD1 aligns across 9 bases. Trimming took 7 bases from V and 3 from J; bases not matched to a gene: 5. Germline V lookup: CDR1 SGHTA, CDR2 FQGNSA. This CDR3 region has 14 residues. The CDR3: CASTPGQGTDTQYF. The CDR3 bases are TGTGCCAGCACCCCGGGACAGGGAACAGATACGCAGTATTTT.

The V and J genes are TRBV5-1 and TRBJ2-7; 7 bases agree with TRBD1. V lost 5 bases to trimming and J lost 3 bases; unmatched junction nucleotides: 5. The CDR3 contains 13 residues. The germline gives CDR1 SGHRS, CDR2 YFSETQ. The CDR3 reads CASSRDSLYEQYF. The CDR3 DNA reads as TGCGCCAGCAGTCGGGACAGTCTCTACGAGCAGTACTTC.